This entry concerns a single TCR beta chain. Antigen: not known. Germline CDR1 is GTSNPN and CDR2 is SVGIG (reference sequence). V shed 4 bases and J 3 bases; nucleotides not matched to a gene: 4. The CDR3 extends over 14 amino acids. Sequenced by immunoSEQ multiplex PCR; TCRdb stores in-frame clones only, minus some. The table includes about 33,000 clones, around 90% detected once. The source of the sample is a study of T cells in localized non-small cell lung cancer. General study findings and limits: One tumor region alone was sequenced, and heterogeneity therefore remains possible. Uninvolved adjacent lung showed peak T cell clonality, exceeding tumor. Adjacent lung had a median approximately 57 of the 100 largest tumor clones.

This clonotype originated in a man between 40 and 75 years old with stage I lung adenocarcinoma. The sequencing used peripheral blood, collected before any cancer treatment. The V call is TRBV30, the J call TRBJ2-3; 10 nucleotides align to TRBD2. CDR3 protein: CAWNWGLATDTQYF. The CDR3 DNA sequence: TGTGCCTGGAACTGGGGACTAGCGACAGATACGCAGTATTTT.